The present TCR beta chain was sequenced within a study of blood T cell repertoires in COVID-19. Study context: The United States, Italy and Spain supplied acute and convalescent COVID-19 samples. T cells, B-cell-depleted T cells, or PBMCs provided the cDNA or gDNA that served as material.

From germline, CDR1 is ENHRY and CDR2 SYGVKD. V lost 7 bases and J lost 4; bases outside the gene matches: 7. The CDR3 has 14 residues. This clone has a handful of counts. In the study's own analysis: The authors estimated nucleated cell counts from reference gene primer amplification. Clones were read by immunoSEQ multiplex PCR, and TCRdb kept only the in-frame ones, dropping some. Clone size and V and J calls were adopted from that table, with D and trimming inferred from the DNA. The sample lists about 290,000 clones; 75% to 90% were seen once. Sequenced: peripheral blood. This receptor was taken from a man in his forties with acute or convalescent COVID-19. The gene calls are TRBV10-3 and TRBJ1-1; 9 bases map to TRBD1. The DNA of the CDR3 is TGTGCCATCACTACCGGGACAGGGAGCACTGAAGCTTTCTTT. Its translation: CAITTGTGSTEAFF.